A single sample gave rise to the 27 T cell receptor beta chains below, sequenced in a study of T cell responses to AZD1222 COVID-19 vaccine. This table comes from immunoSEQ multiplex PCR, and its TCRdb copy is limited to in-frame clones, with some not included. The sample consists of more than 75,000 clones, 92% of them appearing once. This specimen consisted of peripheral blood, obtained on day 0 of AZD1222 vaccination. These receptor sequences come from an adult in good health.

This chain joins TRBV9 and TRBJ2-7, with 8 bases that match TRBD2. The V segment lost 0 bases and the J segment 4 bases; nucleotides outside the gene matches: 3. Germline CDR1 SGDLS, CDR2 YYNGEE. The CDR3 extends over 14 amino acids. The CDR3 region is CASSVAGGRYEQYF. In nucleotides, the CDR3 is TGTGCCAGCAGCGTAGCCGGCGGGAGGTACGAGCAGTACTTC.

The chain couples TRBV29-1 to TRBJ2-2, with 7 bases aligning to TRBD2. The CDR3 runs to 15 residues. The V gene end was trimmed by 5 bases and the J gene end by 5 bases; junction bases not matched to a gene: 11. Germline-derived CDR1 and CDR2 are SQVTM and ANQGSEA. The CDR3 is CSVSLRERWTGELFF. The DNA of the CDR3 is TGCAGCGTTAGCTTGCGGGAGAGGTGGACCGGGGAGCTGTTTTTT.

V is TRBV2 and J is TRBJ2-4; D is unclear. Trimming took 7 bases from V and 3 from J, leaving 10 bases between them. The CDR3 contains 13 residues. Germline V gene data show CDR1 as SNHLY and CDR2 as FYNNEI. CDR3 sequence (DNA): TGTGCCAGCATGGCTTTTGGCAAAAACATTCAGTACTTC. It specifies CASMAFGKNIQYF. Supplemented by reference TRBV2 and TRBJ2-4, the full variable domain reads EPEVTQTPSHQVTQMGQEVILRCVPISNHLYFYWYRQILGQKVEFLVSFYNNEISEKSEIFDDQFSVERPDGSNFTLKIRSTKLEDSAMYFCASMAFGKNIQYFGAGTRLSVL.

V and J are TRBV18 and TRBJ2-5; TRBD1 or TRBD2 may be the D gene (5 bases each). CDR1 and CDR2 from the germline V gene are KGHSH and LQKENI. This CDR3 is built from 16 residues. Trimming removed 2 bases at V and 5 bases at J, with 18 bases between. The CDR3 region is CASSPSGAEVTETQYF. Written as DNA, the CDR3 is TGTGCCAGCTCACCATCTGGGGCGGAGGTGACGGAGACCCAGTACTTC.

V usage is TRBV28 and J usage is TRBJ2-7; D unclear. Germline V gene lookup returns CDR1 MDHEN and CDR2 SYDVKM. The CDR3 extends over 11 amino acids. V was trimmed by 7 bases and J by 4 bases, leaving 8 bases between them. This CDR3 is CASTGLYEQYF. CDR3 coding DNA: TGTGCCAGCACGGGCCTTTACGAGCAGTACTTC. Variable domain in full (rest from reference TRBV28 and TRBJ2-7): DVKVTQSSRYLVKRTGEKVFLECVQDMDHENMFWYRQDPGLGLRLIYFSYDVKMKEKGDIPEGYSVSREKKERFSLILESASTNQTSMYLCASTGLYEQYFGPGTRLTVT.

This chain links TRBV7-9 with TRBJ1-3, with TRBD1 matching 8 bases. This CDR3 has 16 residues. Germline V gives CDR1 SEHNR, CDR2 FQNEAQ (reference sequence). J was trimmed by 2 bases and V by 4 bases; bases with no gene match: 7. In DNA form, the CDR3 reads TGTGCCAGCAGCTCAGGACAGGGTGCCGCTGGAAACACCATATATTTT. Residues: CASSSGQGAAGNTIYF.

The V call is TRBV6-6, the J call TRBJ2-7, with 11 bases fitting TRBD2. Germline V lookup: CDR1 MNHNY, CDR2 SVGAGI (reference sequence). The CDR3 is 14 residues long. With 5 bases clipped from V and 7 bases from J, the junction kept 7 bases outside the gene matches. CDR3 in DNA: TGTGCCAGCAGTCCCCGGGCTAGCGGGAGGGAGCAGTACTTC. Protein product: CASSPRASGREQYF.

The rearrangement links TRBV5-8 to TRBJ2-1; D is perhaps TRBD2 (5 bases). The CDR3 extends over 16 amino acids. V was trimmed by 4 bases and J by 7 bases, leaving 21 bases between them. Germline lookup yields CDR1 SGHTS and CDR2 YDEGEE. The chain's CDR3 is CASSPGYGPTGNEQFF. CDR3 in DNA: TGTGCCAGCAGCCCGGGGTATGGGCCCACGGGGAATGAGCAGTTCTTC.

V gene TRBV28 combines with J gene TRBJ1-6; TRBD1 agrees at 8 bases. Germline CDR1 and CDR2: MDHEN and SYDVKM. CDR3 length: 15 residues. The V and J ends lost 7 bases and 5 bases, in that order; junction bases with no gene match: 7. For the CDR3, the DNA is TGTGCCAGCACCCGAGCGGACAGGGATAATTCACCCCTCCACTTT. The encoded protein is CASTRADRDNSPLHF.

The chain links TRBV27 to TRBJ2-1, with 8 bases aligning to TRBD1. With V trimmed by 4 bases and J by 2 bases, 4 bases remained unmatched. CDR3 size: 15 residues. Looked up from germline, CDR1 is MNHEY and CDR2 is SMNVEV (reference sequence). The CDR3 reads CASSSHRGAYNEQFF. The CDR3 DNA is TGTGCCAGCAGTTCGCACAGGGGGGCCTACAATGAGCAGTTCTTC.

The V and J genes are TRBV7-2 and TRBJ2-1, with D unresolved. The CDR3 has 13 amino acids. Germline assignment: CDR1 SGHTA and CDR2 FQGNSA. V was cut by 0 bases and J by 5 bases, with 5 bases left in between. The CDR3, as DNA: TGTGCCAGCAGCTTAGCTTCGGACAATGAGCAGTTCTTC. Translating it yields CASSLASDNEQFF.

The chain has TRBV16 and TRBJ2-3, with D perhaps matching TRBD1 (6 bases). Germline CDR1 reads KGHSY; CDR2 reads FQNENV. CDR3 length: 15 amino acids. V lost 4 bases to trimming and J lost 2 bases, with 13 bases between them. The CDR3 here is CASSPIRGPTDTQYF. The CDR3 DNA is TGTGCCAGCAGCCCTATCAGGGGACCCACAGATACGCAGTATTTT.

The chain employs TRBV18 and TRBJ1-1; TRBD1 is a possible D gene (5 bases). V lost 0 bases to trimming and J lost 4 bases, with 12 bases between them. This CDR3 has 15 amino acids. The V gene's germline CDR1 is KGHSH and CDR2 LQKENI. CDR3 coding DNA: TGTGCCAGCTCACCACCTATGGGGCAGGCCACTGAAGCTTTCTTT. This translates into CASSPPMGQATEAFF.

Here the CDR3 DNA reads TGTGCCAGCAGTCGGGACGGGGAGGGGATGTGGACTGAAGCTTTCTTT. This gives the protein CASSRDGEGMWTEAFF. The chain couples TRBV3-1 (or the pseudogene TRBV3-2) to TRBJ1-1; tentatively, D is TRBD1 (5 bases). V lost 6 bases and J 5 bases, leaving 22 bases between the germline ends. From germline, CDR1 is LGHDT and CDR2 YNNKEL (reference sequence). CDR3 length: 16 amino acids.

The chain combines TRBV5-4 with TRBJ1-2; TRBD1 aligns across 9 bases. With 4 bases clipped from V and 4 bases from J, the junction kept 11 bases outside the gene matches. The CDR3 consists of 16 residues. Germline CDR1 reads SGHNT; CDR2 reads YYREEE (reference sequence). The CDR3 sequence is CASSQDRGPAPYGYTF. Written as DNA, the CDR3 is TGTGCCAGCAGCCAGGACAGGGGCCCTGCACCCTATGGCTACACCTTC.

The genes are TRBV6-5 and TRBJ2-3; possibly TRBD2 for D (6 bases). CDR1 is MNHEY and CDR2 is SVGAGI in the germline V gene. V was clipped by 6 bases and J by 0 bases, with 13 bases between them. CDR3 length: 15 residues. CDR3 amino acids: CASSLLAGSTDTQYF. CDR3 nucleotides: TGTGCCAGCAGCCTCTTGGCGGGGAGCACAGATACGCAGTATTTT.

The V gene is TRBV4-2, the J gene TRBJ1-1, with a tentative D call TRBD1 (6 bases). The germline CDR1 and CDR2 sequences are LGHNA and YNFKEQ. V lost 4 bases, J lost 0 bases, and 15 bases lay in between. The CDR3 spans 16 residues. The CDR3 loop reads CASSPPRGALNTEAFF. CDR3 in DNA: TGTGCCAGCAGCCCGCCTCGGGGGGCCCTGAACACTGAAGCTTTCTTT.

This rearrangement joins TRBV19 to TRBJ1-5; D uncertain. The germline V gene encodes CDR1 LNHDA and CDR2 SQIVND (reference sequence). This CDR3 has 16 amino acids. Trimming pared 2 bases from V and 1 base from J, leaving 12 bases between. The CDR3, as DNA: TGTGCCAGTAGTATATCGGACCCACCAAGCAATCAGCCCCAGCATTTT. It specifies CASSISDPPSNQPQHF.

In its sample, this clone was seen once. This chain uses TRBV7-3 with TRBJ2-3; D not certain. This CDR3 is 13 amino acids long. Germline CDR1 is SGHTA and CDR2 is FQGTGA. V was pared by 4 bases and J by 3 bases, with 8 bases between. The CDR3 coding sequence is TGTGCCAGCAGCTCGGTGGGAACAGATACGCAGTATTTT. Protein: CASSSVGTDTQYF.

The V call is TRBV5-1, the J call TRBJ2-5; 8 bases map to TRBD2. CDR1 is SGHRS, CDR2 YFSETQ, per germline. The CDR3 has 16 amino acids. The trim removed 4 bases at V and 1 base at J, leaving 9 bases unmatched. The CDR3 here is CASSREGSGTQETQYF. The CDR3 nucleotides read TGCGCCAGCAGCCGGGAGGGGAGCGGCACCCAAGAGACCCAGTACTTC. Variable domain in full (rest from reference TRBV5-1 and TRBJ2-5): KAGVTQTPRYLIKTRGQQVTLSCSPISGHRSVSWYQQTPGQGLQFLFEYFSETQRNKGNFPGRFSGRQFSNSRSEMNVSTLELGDSALYLCASSREGSGTQETQYFGPGTRLLVL.

The genes are TRBV19 and TRBJ1-3; no reliable D call. V gave up 4 bases and J gave up 0 bases, with 4 bases separating them. The germline V gene encodes CDR1 LNHDA and CDR2 SQIVND (reference sequence). CDR3 length equals 13 residues. The CDR3 DNA follows: TGTGCCAGTAGTAGGTTCTCTGGAAACACCATATATTTT. It translates to CASSRFSGNTIYF.

V and J are TRBV24-1 and TRBJ2-7; 10 bases are a match to TRBD2. Looked up from germline, CDR1 is KGHDR and CDR2 is SFDVKD. CDR3 size: 15 residues. Trimming removed 5 bases from V and 3 bases from J; junction bases left unmatched: 6. Here the CDR3 reads CATSGGLADVYEQYF. Written as DNA, the CDR3 is TGTGCCACCAGTGGTGGACTAGCGGATGTCTACGAGCAGTACTTC.

This chain joins TRBV6-5 and TRBJ2-5; a weak D match, TRBD1 (6 bases). CDR3 length: 15 residues. The germline V gene has CDR1 MNHEY and CDR2 SVGAGI. With 0 bases removed from V and 4 bases from J, the gap between germline ends came to 12 bases. CDR3 sequence: CASSYSYRVGETQYF. CDR3 sequence (DNA): TGTGCCAGCAGTTACTCATACAGGGTGGGAGAGACCCAGTACTTC.

This chain uses TRBV6-1 with TRBJ2-7; 11 nucleotides match TRBD1. CDR1 and CDR2 (germline): MNHNS, SASEGT. The CDR3 consists of 16 residues. The V segment lost 0 bases and the J segment 3 bases; nucleotides outside the gene matches: 4. The CDR3 DNA is TGTGCCAGCAGTGAAGCGGGGACAGGGGGAGTCTACGAGCAGTACTTC. This encodes CASSEAGTGGVYEQYF.

This clone was seen once. Here the CDR3 reads CASSVALLYSPLHF. The CDR3 DNA reads as TGTGCCAGCAGCGTAGCCCTCTTATATTCACCCCTCCACTTT. The gene calls are TRBV9 and TRBJ1-6; D uncertain. Germline V CDR1 and CDR2: SGDLS, YYNGEE. The V end was cut by 0 bases, the J end by 8 bases, with 9 bases between. This CDR3 spans 14 amino acids.

The rearrangement joins TRBV12-3 or TRBV12-4 to TRBJ2-7; 7 bases fit TRBD2. This CDR3 has 13 amino acids. J gave up 5 bases and V 6 bases, and 7 bases lay outside the gene matches. CDR3 protein: CASSPGGGNEQYF. CDR3 bases: TGTGCCAGCAGCCCGGGGGGTGGTAACGAGCAGTACTTC.

This rearrangement joins TRBV9 to TRBJ2-7; D is perhaps TRBD1 (5 bases). Trimming removed 2 bases from V and 3 bases from J, with 9 bases in between. The CDR3 is 13 residues long. The germline V gene encodes CDR1 SGDLS and CDR2 YYNGEE. DNA for the CDR3: TGTGCCAGCAGCGTTGGGGCGGACTACGAGCAGTACTTC. Protein product: CASSVGADYEQYF.